This T cell receptor beta chain appears in the sequencing data of a study of PD-L1 blockade in urothelial cancer. Looked up from germline, CDR1 is LNHDA and CDR2 is SQIVND (reference sequence). The CDR3 totals 15 residues. Trimming removed 5 bases at V and 0 bases at J, with 11 bases between. Time point given: pretreatment peripheral blood. TCRdb's copy holds only in-frame clones and misses some; the assay was immunoSEQ multiplex PCR. The table lists some 74,000 clones, about 85% of them singletons. Only a few counts were recorded for this clone. The rearrangement uses TRBV19 and TRBJ1-3; no reliable D call. The sequence was collected from a man between 40 and 49 years old with urothelial cancer. The specimen was PBMCs, collected around atezolizumab (anti-PD-L1) treatment. The CDR3 reads CASSFATYSGNTIYF. The CDR3 nucleotides read TGTGCCAGTAGTTTCGCGACTTACTCTGGAAACACCATATATTTT.